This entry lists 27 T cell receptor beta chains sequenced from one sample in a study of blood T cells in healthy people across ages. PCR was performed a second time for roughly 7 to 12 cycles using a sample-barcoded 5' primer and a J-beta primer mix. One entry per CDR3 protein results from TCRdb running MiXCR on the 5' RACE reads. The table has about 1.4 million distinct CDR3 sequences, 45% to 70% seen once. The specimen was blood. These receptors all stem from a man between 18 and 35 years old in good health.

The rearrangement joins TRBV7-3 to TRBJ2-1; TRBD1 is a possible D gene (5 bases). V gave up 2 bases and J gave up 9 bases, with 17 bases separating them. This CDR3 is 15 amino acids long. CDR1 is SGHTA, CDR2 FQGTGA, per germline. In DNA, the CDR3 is TGTGCCAGCAGCTTAGATTTGCGGACATATGGTGAGCAGTTCTTC. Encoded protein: CASSLDLRTYGEQFF.

Here the CDR3 reads CSALTILGGGTEAFF. The CDR3 region has the DNA TGCAGTGCTCTCACAATCCTCGGCGGTGGCACTGAAGCTTTCTTT. The rearrangement links TRBV20-1 to TRBJ1-1; D gene unclear. This CDR3 has 15 residues. Germline values: CDR1 DFQATT, CDR2 SNEGSKA (reference sequence). V shed 5 bases and J shed 4 bases, with 20 bases lying between them.

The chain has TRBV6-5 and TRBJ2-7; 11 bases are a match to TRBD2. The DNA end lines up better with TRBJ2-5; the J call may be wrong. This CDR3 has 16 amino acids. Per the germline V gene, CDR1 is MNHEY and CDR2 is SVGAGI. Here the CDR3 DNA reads TGTGCCAGCAGTTCCTCAACTAGCGGGGGTTTAAAGACCCAGTACTTC. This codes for CASSSSTSGGLKTQYF.

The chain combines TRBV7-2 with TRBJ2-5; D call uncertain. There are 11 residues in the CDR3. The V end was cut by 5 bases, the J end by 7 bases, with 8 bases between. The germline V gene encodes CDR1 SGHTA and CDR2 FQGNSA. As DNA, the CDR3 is TGTGCCAGCAGCCCACTGGGGACCCAGTACTTC. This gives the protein CASSPLGTQYF.

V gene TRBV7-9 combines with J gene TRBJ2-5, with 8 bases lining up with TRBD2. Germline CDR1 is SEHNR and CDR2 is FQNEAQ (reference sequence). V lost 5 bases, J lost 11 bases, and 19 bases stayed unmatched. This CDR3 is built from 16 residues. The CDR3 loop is CASSPPGLGAAREQYF. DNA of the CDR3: TGTGCCAGCAGCCCGCCGGGACTAGGAGCGGCTAGAGAGCAGTACTTC.

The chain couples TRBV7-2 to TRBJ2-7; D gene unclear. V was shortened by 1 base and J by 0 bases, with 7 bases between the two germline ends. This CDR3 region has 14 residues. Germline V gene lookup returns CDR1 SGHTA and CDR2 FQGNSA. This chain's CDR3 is CASSLVPFSYEQYF. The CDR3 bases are TGTGCCAGCAGCTTAGTCCCATTCTCCTACGAGCAGTACTTC.

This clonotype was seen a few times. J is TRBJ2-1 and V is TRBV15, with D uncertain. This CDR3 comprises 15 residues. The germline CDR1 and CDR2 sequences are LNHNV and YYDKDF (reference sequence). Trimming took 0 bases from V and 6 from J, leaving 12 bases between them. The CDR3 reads CATSRDGGVGNEQFF. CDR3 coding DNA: TGTGCCACCAGCAGAGATGGTGGGGTAGGCAATGAGCAGTTCTTC.

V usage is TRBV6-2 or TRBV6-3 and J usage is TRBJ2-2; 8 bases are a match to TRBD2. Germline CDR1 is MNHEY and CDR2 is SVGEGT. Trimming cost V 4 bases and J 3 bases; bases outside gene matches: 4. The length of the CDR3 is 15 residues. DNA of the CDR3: TGTGCCAGCAGTTCCCGGGGGGGCGACACCGGGGAGCTGTTTTTT. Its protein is CASSSRGGDTGELFF.

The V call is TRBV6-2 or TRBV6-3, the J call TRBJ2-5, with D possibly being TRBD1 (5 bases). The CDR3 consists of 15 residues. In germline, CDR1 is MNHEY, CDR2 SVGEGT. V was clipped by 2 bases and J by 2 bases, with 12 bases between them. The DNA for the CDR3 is TGTGCCAGCAGTTACGTTAGCCAGGGACAAGAGACCCAGTACTTC. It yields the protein CASSYVSQGQETQYF.

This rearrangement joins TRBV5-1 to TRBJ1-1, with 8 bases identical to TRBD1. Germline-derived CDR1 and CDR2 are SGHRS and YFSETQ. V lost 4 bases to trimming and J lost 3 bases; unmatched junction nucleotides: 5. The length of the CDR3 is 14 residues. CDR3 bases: TGCGCCAGCAGCACGGGGACAGGTGACACTGAAGCTTTCTTT. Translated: CASSTGTGDTEAFF.

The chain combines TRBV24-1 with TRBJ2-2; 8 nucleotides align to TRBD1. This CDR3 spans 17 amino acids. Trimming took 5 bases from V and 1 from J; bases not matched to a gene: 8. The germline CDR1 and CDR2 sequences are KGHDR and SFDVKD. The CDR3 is CATSATPGQVNTGELFF. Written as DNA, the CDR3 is TGTGCCACCAGTGCAACGCCGGGACAGGTGAACACCGGGGAGCTGTTTTTT.

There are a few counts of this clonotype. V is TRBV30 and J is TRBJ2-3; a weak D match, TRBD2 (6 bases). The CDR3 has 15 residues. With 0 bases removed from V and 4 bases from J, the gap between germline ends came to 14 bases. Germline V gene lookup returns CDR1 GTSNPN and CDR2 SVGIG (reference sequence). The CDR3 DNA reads TGTGCCTGGAGTGTTCTTAGCGGATGGGCAGATACGCAGTATTTT. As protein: CAWSVLSGWADTQYF. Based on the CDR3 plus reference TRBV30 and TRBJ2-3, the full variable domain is SQTIHQWPATLVQPVGSPLSLECTVEGTSNPNLYWYRQAAGRGLQLLFYSVGIGQISSEVPQNLSASRPQDRQFILSSKKLLLSDSGFYLCAWSVLSGWADTQYFGPGTRLTVL.

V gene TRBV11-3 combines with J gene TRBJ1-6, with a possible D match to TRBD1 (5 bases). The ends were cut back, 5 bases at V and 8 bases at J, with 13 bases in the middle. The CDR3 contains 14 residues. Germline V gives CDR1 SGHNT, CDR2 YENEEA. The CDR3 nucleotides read TGTGCCAGCAGCCGTGGGGCGTCAGATTCACCCCTCCACTTT. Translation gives CASSRGASDSPLHF.

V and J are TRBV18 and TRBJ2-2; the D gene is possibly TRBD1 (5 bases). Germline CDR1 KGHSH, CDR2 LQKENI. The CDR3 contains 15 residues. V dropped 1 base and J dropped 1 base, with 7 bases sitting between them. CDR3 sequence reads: CASSPQGQNTGELFF. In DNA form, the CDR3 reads TGTGCCAGCTCACCACAAGGACAGAACACCGGGGAGCTGTTTTTT.

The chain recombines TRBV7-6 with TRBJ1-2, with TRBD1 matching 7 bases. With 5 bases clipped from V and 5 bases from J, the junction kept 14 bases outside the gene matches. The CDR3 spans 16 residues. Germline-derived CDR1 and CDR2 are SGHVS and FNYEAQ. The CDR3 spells CASSETISGTAYGYTF. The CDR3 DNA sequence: TGTGCCAGCAGCGAGACGATTTCCGGGACAGCTTATGGCTACACCTTC.

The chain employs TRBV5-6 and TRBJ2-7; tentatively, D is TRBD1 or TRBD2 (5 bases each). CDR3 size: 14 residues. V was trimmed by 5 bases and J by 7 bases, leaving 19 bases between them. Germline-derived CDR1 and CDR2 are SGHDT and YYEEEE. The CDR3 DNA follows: TGTGCCAGCAGGCCGGGGACGCCCTCGGGTGAGCAGTACTTC. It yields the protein CASRPGTPSGEQYF.

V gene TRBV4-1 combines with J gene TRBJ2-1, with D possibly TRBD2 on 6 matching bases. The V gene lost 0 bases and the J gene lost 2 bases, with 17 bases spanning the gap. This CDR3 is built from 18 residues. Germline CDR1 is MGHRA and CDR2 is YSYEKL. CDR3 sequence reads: CASSQDSTLAKTYNEQFF. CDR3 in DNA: TGCGCCAGCAGCCAAGATTCGACCCTAGCGAAAACCTACAATGAGCAGTTCTTC.

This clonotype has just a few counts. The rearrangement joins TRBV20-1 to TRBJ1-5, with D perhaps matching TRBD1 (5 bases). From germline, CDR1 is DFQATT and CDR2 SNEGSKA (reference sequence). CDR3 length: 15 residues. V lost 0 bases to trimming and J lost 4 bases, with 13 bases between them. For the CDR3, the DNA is TGCAGTGCTAGAGATCCGGGGGAAAGGAATCAGCCCCAGCATTTT. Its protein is CSARDPGERNQPQHF.

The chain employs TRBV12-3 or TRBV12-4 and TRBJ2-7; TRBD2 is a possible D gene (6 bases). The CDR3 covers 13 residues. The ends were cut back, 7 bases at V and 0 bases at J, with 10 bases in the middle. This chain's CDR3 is CASTPSVSYEQYF. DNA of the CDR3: TGTGCCAGCACGCCTAGCGTCTCCTACGAGCAGTACTTC.

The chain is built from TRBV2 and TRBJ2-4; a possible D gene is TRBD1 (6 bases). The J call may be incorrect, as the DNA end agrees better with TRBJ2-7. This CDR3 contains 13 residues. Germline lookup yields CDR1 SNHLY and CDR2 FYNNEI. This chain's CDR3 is CASTKDSLREQYF. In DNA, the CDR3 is TGTGCCAGCACCAAGGACAGTCTTCGCGAGCAGTACTTC.

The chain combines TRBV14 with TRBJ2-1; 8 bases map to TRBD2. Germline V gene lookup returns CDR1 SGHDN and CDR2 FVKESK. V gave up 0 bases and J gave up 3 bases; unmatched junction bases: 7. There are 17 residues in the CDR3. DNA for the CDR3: TGTGCCAGCAGCCAAGATGAGCGGGAGATCGGCTACAATGAGCAGTTCTTC. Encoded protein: CASSQDEREIGYNEQFF.

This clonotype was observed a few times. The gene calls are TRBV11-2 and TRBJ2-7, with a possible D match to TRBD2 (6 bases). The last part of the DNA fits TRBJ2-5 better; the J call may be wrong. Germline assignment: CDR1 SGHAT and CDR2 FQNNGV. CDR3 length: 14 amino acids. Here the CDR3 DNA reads TGTGCCAGCAGCCCTATGGGGGGTTGGAAGACCCAGTACTTC. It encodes CASSPMGGWKTQYF.

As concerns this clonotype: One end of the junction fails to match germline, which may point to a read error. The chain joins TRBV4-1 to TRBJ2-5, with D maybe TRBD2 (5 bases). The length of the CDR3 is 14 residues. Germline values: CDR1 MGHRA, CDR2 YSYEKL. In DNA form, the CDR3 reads TGCACCAGCAGCCACCTAGCAAAACAAGAGACCCAGTACTTC. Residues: CTSSHLAKQETQYF.

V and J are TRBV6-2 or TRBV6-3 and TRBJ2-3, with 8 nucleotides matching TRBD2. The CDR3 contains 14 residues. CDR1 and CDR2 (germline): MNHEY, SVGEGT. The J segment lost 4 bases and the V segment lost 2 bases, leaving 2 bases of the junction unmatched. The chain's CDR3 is CASSYPAGADTQYF. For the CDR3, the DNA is TGTGCCAGCAGTTACCCAGCGGGAGCAGATACGCAGTATTTT.

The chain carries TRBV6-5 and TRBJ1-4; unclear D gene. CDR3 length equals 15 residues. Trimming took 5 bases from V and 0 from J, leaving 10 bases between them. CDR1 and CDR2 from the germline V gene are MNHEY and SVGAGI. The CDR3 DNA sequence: TGTGCCAGCAGTGCGACAAAGGCAACTAATGAAAAACTGTTTTTT. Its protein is CASSATKATNEKLFF.

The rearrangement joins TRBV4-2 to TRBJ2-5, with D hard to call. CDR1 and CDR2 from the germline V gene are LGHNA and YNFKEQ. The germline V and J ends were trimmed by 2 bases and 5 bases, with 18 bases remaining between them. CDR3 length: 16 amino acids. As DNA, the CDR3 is TGTGCCAGCAGCCAACCCACACGGGCGGTGGCGGAGACCCAGTACTTC. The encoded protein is CASSQPTRAVAETQYF.

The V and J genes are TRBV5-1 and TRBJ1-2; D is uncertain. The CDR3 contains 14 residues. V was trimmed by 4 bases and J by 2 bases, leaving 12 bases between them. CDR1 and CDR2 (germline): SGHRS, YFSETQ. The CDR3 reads CASSVEVANYGYTF. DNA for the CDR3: TGCGCCAGCAGCGTGGAGGTTGCAAACTATGGCTACACCTTC.